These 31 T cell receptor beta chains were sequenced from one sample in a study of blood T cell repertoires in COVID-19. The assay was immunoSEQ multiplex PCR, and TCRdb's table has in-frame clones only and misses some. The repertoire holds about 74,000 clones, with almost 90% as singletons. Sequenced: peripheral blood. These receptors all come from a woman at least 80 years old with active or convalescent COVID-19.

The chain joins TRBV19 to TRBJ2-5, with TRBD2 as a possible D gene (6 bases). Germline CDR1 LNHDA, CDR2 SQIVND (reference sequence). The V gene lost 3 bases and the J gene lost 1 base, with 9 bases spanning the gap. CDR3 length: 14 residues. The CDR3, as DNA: TGTGCCAGTAGTATCGGACTAATCCAAGAGACCCAGTACTTC. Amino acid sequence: CASSIGLIQETQYF.

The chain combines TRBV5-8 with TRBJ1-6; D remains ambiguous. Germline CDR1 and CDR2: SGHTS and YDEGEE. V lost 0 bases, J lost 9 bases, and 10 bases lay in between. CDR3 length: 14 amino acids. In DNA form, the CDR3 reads TGTGCCAGCAGCTTGGTTTCAGGTCTTTCACCCCTCCACTTT. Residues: CASSLVSGLSPLHF.

The DNA of the CDR3 is TGTGCCAGCAGCTTGGACAGGGTAGGCGAGCAGTACTTC. It translates to CASSLDRVGEQYF. The chain combines TRBV5-4 with TRBJ2-7, with a weak D call TRBD1 (6 bases). CDR3 length: 13 residues. Germline values: CDR1 SGHNT, CDR2 YYREEE (reference sequence). The V end lost 0 bases, the J end lost 6 bases, and 10 bases lay between the germline ends.

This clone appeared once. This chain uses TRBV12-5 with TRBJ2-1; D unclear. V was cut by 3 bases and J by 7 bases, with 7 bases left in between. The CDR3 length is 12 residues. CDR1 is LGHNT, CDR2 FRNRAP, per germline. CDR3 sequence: CASGLSQNEQFF. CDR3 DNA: TGTGCTAGTGGTTTAAGTCAGAATGAGCAGTTCTTC.

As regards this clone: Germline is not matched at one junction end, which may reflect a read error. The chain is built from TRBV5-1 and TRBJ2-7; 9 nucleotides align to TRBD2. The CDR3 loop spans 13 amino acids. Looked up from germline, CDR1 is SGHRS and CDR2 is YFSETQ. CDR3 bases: TGCGCCAGCAGCGGGACTAGCTCCCACGAGCAGTACTTC. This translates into CASSGTSSHEQYF.

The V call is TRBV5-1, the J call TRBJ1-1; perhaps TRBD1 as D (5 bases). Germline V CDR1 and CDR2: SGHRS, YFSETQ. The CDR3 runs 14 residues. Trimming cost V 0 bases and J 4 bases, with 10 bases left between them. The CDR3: CASSLGTPLTEAFF. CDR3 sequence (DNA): TGCGCCAGCAGCTTGGGGACACCACTCACTGAAGCTTTCTTT.

The DNA of the CDR3 is TGTGCCAGCAGCCCGCTCCCTAGCGGGGGGGCTGGTGAGCAGTTCTTC. Its translation: CASSPLPSGGAGEQFF. The rearrangement uses TRBV9 and TRBJ2-1; 12 positions agree with TRBD2. The V gene's germline CDR1 is SGDLS and CDR2 YYNGEE. The J segment lost 9 bases and the V segment lost 4 bases, leaving 11 bases of the junction unmatched. This CDR3 has 16 amino acids.

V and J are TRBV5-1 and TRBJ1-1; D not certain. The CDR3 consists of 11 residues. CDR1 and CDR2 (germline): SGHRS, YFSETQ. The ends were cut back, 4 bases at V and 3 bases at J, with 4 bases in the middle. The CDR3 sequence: CASSRDTEAFF. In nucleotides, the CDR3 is TGCGCCAGCAGCCGAGACACTGAAGCTTTCTTT.

CDR3 region: CASSPREVQGHGYTF. Written as DNA, the CDR3 is TGTGCCAGCTCGCCGAGAGAAGTACAGGGACATGGCTACACCTTC. V is TRBV18 and J is TRBJ1-2; D is perhaps TRBD1 (6 bases). This CDR3 has 15 amino acids. V lost 6 bases and J lost 6, with 20 bases in between. Germline CDR1 reads KGHSH; CDR2 reads LQKENI.

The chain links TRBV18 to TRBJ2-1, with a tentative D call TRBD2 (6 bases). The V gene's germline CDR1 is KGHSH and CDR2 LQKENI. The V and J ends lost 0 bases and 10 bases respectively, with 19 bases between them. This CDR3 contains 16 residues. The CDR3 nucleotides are TGTGCCAGCTCACCACCGGGCGGGGTCCACCCAAGGGAGCAGTTCTTC. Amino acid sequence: CASSPPGGVHPREQFF. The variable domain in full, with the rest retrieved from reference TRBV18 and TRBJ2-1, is NAGVMQNPRHLVRRRGQEARLRCSPMKGHSHVYWYRQLPEEGLKFMVYLQKENIIDESGMPKERFSAEFPKEGPSILRIQQVVRGDSAAYFCASSPPGGVHPREQFFGPGTRLTVL.

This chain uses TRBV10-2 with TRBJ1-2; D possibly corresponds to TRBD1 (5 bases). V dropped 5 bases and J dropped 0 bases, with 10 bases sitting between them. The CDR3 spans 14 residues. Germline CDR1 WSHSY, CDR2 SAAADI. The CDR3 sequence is CASSQTGSNYGYTF. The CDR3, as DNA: TGCGCCAGCAGTCAAACAGGTTCTAACTATGGCTACACCTTC.

CDR3 loop: CASSLQVLNTEAFF. CDR3 DNA: TGCGCCAGCAGCTTGCAGGTATTGAACACTGAAGCTTTCTTT. The chain employs TRBV5-1 and TRBJ1-1; no firm D call. The V gene lost 1 base and the J gene lost 0 bases, with 7 bases spanning the gap. CDR3 length equals 14 residues. Germline V gene lookup returns CDR1 SGHRS and CDR2 YFSETQ.

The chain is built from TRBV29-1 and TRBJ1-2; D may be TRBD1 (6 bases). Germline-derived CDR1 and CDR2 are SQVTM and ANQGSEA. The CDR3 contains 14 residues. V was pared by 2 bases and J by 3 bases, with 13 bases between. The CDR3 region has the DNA TGCAGCGTTGAACTCAGGGGTCCTGACTATGGCTACACCTTC. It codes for CSVELRGPDYGYTF.

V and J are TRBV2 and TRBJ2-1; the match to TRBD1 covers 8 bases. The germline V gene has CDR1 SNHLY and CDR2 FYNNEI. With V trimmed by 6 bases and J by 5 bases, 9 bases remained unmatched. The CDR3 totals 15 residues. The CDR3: CASSDDRGVNNEQFF. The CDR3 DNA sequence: TGTGCCAGCAGCGATGACAGGGGTGTGAACAATGAGCAGTTCTTC.

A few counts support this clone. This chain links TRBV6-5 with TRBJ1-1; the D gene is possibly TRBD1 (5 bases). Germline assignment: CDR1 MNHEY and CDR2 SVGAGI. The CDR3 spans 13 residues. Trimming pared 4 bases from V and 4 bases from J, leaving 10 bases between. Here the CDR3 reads CASSSLGVTEAFF. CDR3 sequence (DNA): TGTGCCAGCAGTTCCCTAGGGGTCACTGAAGCTTTCTTT.

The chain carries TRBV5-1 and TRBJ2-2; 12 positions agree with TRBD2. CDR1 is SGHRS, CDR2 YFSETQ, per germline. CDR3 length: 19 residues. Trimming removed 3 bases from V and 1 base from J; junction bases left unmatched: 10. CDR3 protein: CASSSGILAGGLNTGELFF. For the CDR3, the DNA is TGCGCCAGCAGCTCGGGAATACTAGCGGGGGGCTTGAACACCGGGGAGCTGTTTTTT. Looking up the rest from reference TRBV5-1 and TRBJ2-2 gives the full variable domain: KAGVTQTPRYLIKTRGQQVTLSCSPISGHRSVSWYQQTPGQGLQFLFEYFSETQRNKGNFPGRFSGRQFSNSRSEMNVSTLELGDSALYLCASSSGILAGGLNTGELFFGEGSRLTVL.

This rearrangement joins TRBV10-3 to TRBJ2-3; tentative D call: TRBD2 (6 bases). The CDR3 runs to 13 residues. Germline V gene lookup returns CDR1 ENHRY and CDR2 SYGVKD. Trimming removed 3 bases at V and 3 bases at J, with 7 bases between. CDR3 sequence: CAISEGGTDTQYF. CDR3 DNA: TGTGCCATCAGTGAAGGAGGGACAGATACGCAGTATTTT.

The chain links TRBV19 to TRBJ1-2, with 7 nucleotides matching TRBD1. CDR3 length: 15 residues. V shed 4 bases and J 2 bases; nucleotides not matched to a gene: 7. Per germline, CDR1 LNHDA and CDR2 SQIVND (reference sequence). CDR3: CASSTGQAPNYGYTF. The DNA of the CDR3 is TGTGCCAGTAGTACCGGACAGGCACCCAACTATGGCTACACCTTC. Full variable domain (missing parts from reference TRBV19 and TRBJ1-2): DGGITQSPKYLFRKEGQNVTLSCEQNLNHDAMYWYRQDPGQGLRLIYYSQIVNDFQKGDIAEGYSVSREKKESFPLTVTSAQKNPTAFYLCASSTGQAPNYGYTFGSGTRLTVV.

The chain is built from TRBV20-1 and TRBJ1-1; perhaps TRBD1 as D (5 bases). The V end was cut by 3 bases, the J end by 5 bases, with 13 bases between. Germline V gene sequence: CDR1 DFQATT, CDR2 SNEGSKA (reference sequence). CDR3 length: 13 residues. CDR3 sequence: CSASEGRRTEAFF. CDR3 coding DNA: TGCAGTGCTAGTGAGGGGAGGAGGACTGAAGCTTTCTTT.

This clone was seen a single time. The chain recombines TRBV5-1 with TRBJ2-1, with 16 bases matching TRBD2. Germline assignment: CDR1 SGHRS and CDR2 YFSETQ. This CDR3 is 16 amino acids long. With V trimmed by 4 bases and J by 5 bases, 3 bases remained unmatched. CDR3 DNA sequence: TGCGCCAGCAGCACGGGACTAGCGGGGGGGCACAATGAGCAGTTCTTC. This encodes CASSTGLAGGHNEQFF.

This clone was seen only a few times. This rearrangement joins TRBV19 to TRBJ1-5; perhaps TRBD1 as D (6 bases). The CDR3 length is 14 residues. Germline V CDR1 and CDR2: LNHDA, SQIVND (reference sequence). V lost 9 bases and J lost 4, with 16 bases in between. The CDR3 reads CASERGMWNQPQHF. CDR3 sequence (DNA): TGTGCCAGCGAGAGGGGGATGTGGAATCAGCCCCAGCATTTT.

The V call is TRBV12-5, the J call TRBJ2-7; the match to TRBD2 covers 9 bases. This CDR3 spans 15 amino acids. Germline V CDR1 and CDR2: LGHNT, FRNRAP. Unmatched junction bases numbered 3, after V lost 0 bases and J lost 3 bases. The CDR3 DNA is TGTGCTAGTGGTTTGGTTTTTAGCGGGAGCTACGAGCAGTACTTC. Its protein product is CASGLVFSGSYEQYF.

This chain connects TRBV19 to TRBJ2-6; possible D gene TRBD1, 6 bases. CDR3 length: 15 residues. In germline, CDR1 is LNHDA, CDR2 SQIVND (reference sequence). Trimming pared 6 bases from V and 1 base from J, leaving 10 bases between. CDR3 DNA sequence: TGTGCCAGTAGCCGAGACAGGTCTGGGGCCAACGTCCTGACTTTC. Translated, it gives CASSRDRSGANVLTF.

The CDR3 spells CASSQVRGRGYTDTQYF. CDR3 sequence (DNA): TGTGCCAGCAGCCAAGTAAGGGGGAGGGGGTACACAGATACGCAGTATTTT. The chain uses TRBV4-2 and TRBJ2-3; weak D call: TRBD2 (7 bases). CDR1 is LGHNA and CDR2 is YNFKEQ in the germline V gene. The length of the CDR3 is 17 residues. V dropped 1 base and J dropped 2 bases, with 16 bases sitting between them.

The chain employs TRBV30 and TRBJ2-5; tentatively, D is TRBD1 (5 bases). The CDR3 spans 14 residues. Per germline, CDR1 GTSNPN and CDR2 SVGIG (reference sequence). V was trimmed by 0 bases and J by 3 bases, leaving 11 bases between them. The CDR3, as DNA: TGTGCCTGGAGTGTACAAGGGGTGGAAGAGACCCAGTACTTC. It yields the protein CAWSVQGVEETQYF.

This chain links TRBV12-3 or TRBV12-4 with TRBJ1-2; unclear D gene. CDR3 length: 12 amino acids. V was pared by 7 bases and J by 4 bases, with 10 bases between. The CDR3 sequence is CASTNASYGYTF. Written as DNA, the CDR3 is TGTGCCAGCACTAACGCAAGCTATGGCTACACCTTC.

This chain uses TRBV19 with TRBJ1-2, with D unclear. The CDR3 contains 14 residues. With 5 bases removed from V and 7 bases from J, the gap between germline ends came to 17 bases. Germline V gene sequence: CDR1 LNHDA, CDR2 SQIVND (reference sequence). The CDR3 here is CASSANPGAGGYTF. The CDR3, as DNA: TGTGCCAGTAGTGCTAATCCCGGAGCCGGTGGCTACACCTTC.

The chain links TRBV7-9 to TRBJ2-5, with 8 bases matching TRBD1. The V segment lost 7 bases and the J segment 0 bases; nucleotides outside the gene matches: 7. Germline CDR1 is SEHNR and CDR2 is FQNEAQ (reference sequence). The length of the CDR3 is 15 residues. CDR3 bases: TGTGCCAGCATCCTGGGACAGGCAAACCAAGAGACCCAGTACTTC. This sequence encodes CASILGQANQETQYF.

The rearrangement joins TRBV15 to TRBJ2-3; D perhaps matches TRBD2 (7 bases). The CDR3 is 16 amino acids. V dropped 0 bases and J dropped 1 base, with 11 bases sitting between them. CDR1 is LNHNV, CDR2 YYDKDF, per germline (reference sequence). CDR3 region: CATSRDAGAGTDTQYF. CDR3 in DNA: TGTGCCACCAGCAGAGACGCGGGGGCGGGCACAGATACGCAGTATTTT.

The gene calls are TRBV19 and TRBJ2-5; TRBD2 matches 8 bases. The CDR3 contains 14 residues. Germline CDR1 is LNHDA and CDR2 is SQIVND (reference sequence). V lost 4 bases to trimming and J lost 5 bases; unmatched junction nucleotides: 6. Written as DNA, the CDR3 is TGTGCCAGTAGTAGAGGACTAGCCGGGGAGACCCAGTACTTC. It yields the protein CASSRGLAGETQYF. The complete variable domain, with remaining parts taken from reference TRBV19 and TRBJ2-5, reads DGGITQSPKYLFRKEGQNVTLSCEQNLNHDAMYWYRQDPGQGLRLIYYSQIVNDFQKGDIAEGYSVSREKKESFPLTVTSAQKNPTAFYLCASSRGLAGETQYFGPGTRLLVL.

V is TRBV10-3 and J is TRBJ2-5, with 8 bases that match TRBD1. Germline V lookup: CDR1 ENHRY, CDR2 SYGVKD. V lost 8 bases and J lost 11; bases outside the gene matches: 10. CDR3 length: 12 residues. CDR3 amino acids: CAIGNVGQGQYF. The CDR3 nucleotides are TGTGCCATCGGGAATGTTGGACAGGGTCAGTACTTC.